This TCR beta chain was documented in a study of metastatic and nonmetastatic thyroid tumors. Study-wide background: The study looked at repertoires side by side in blood and in tumor or nodule tissue from malignant and benign thyroid patients. Findings and limits, study-wide: In blood and tumor, TCR beta diversity was reportedly significantly higher in malignant thyroid tumors than in benign nodules.

This clone has just a few counts. The antigen remains undetermined. V was clipped by 5 bases and J by 4 bases; unmatched bases: 8. This CDR3 is 18 amino acids long. The V gene's germline CDR1 is MNHEY and CDR2 SVGEGT. No treatment of any kind had been given to any patient before thyroid surgery. Original processing methods: The study took CDR3 differences across clinicopathological groups and made a distant-metastasis classifier for papillary thyroid cancer from them. With MiXCR, TCRdb reprocessed the PCR reads. The V and J calls and clone size are TCRdb's, not the authors'. The sample has about 16,000 clones, approximately 12% seen once.

The V gene is TRBV6-2 or TRBV6-3, the J gene TRBJ2-2; 15 positions match TRBD2. Sequencing was carried out using tumor tissue. The TCR comes from a female donor with papillary thyroid cancer or a benign thyroid nodule (not recorded which). Some clones in this sample may be carry-over from other donors' samples. CDR3 amino acids: CASSPGLAGGPPTGELFF. DNA for the CDR3: TGTGCCAGCAGTCCCGGACTAGCGGGAGGGCCACCCACCGGGGAGCTGTTTTTT.